These 5 T cell receptor beta chains share one sample of origin, sequenced in a study of blood T cell repertoires in COVID-19. Using immunoSEQ multiplex PCR, the repertoire was profiled, and TCRdb retains in-frame clones only, with some absent. Of some 150,000 clones listed, 70% to 85% were seen once; the top ten hold over 2.5%. Source material: peripheral blood. Receptors originate from a woman of 80 years or more with acute or convalescent COVID-19.

This clone has just one count. The rearrangement joins TRBV7-2 to TRBJ2-7, with D perhaps TRBD1 (6 bases). The ends were cut back, 4 bases at V and 3 bases at J, with 10 bases in the middle. Germline-derived CDR1 and CDR2 are SGHTA and FQGNSA. The CDR3 loop spans 13 amino acids. CDR3 loop: CASSSQQGYEQYF. As DNA, the CDR3 is TGTGCCAGCAGCTCCCAACAGGGCTACGAGCAGTACTTC.

This clone appeared a single time. This chain links TRBV9 with TRBJ1-6, with a tentative D call TRBD1 (6 bases). Germline CDR1 is SGDLS and CDR2 is YYNGEE. This CDR3 contains 15 residues. V was pared by 4 bases and J by 6 bases, with 14 bases between. CDR3 sequence (DNA): TGTGCCAGCAGCCCCTCACAGGGTAGTAATTCACCCCTCCACTTT. Translating it yields CASSPSQGSNSPLHF.

Here the CDR3 DNA reads TGCGCCAGCAGGGGTCGCGGGGGCGAAGCTAACTATGGCTACACCTTC. The encoded protein is CASRGRGGEANYGYTF. The chain uses TRBV10-2 and TRBJ1-2; perhaps TRBD1 as D (6 bases). CDR1 is WSHSY, CDR2 SAAADI, per germline. V was pared by 6 bases and J by 0 bases, with 17 bases between. The CDR3 covers 16 residues.

The rearrangement uses TRBV7-9 and TRBJ1-5; D call uncertain. From germline, CDR1 is SEHNR and CDR2 FQNEAQ (reference sequence). This CDR3 has 13 amino acids. V was pared by 3 bases and J by 7 bases, with 10 bases between. CDR3 region: CASSFAGRQPQHF. The CDR3 nucleotides are TGTGCCAGCAGCTTCGCAGGCAGACAGCCCCAGCATTTT.

The CDR3 sequence is CASSFPQGGTGELFF. Written as DNA, the CDR3 is TGTGCCAGCAGTTTCCCTCAGGGTGGGACCGGGGAGCTGTTTTTT. The V and J genes are TRBV6-2 or TRBV6-3 and TRBJ2-2, with D maybe TRBD1 (5 bases). Trimming took off 4 bases at V and 5 bases at J, with 14 bases between the two ends. Germline V gene lookup returns CDR1 MNHEY and CDR2 SVGEGT. The CDR3 runs to 15 residues.